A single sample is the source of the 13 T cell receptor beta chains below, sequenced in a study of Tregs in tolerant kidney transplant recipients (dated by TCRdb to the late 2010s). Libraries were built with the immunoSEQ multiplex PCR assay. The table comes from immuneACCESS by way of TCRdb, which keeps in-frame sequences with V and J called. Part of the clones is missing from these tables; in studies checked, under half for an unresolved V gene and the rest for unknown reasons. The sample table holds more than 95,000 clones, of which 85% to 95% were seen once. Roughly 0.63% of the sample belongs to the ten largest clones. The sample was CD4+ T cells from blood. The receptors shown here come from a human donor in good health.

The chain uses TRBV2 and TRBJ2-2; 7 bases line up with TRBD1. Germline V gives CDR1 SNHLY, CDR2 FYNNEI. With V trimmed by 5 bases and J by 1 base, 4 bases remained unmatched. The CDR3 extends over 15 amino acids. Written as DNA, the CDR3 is TGTGCCAGCAGTATGGACAGGCTGAACACCGGGGAGCTGTTTTTT. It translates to CASSMDRLNTGELFF.

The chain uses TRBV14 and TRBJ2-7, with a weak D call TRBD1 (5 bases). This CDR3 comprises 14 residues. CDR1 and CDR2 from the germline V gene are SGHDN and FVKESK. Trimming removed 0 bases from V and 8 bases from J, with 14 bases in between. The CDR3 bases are TGTGCCAGCAGCCAAGAAACTCCTCAGGGCCAGCAGTACTTC. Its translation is CASSQETPQGQQYF.

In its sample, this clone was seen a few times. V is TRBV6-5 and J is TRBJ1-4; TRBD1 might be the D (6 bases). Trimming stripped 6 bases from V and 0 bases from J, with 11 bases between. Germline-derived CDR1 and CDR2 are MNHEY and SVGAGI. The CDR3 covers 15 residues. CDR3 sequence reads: CASRGAAATNEKLFF. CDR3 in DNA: TGTGCCAGCAGGGGGGCGGCTGCAACTAATGAAAAACTGTTTTTT.

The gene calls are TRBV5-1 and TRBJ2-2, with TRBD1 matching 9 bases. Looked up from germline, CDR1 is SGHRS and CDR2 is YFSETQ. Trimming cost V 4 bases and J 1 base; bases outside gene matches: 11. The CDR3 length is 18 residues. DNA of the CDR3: TGCGCCAGCAGCGCTACTGCTTTGGGACAGGGGAACACCGGGGAGCTGTTTTTT. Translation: CASSATALGQGNTGELFF. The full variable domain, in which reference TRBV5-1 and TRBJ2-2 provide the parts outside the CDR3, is KAGVTQTPRYLIKTRGQQVTLSCSPISGHRSVSWYQQTPGQGLQFLFEYFSETQRNKGNFPGRFSGRQFSNSRSEMNVSTLELGDSALYLCASSATALGQGNTGELFFGEGSRLTVL.

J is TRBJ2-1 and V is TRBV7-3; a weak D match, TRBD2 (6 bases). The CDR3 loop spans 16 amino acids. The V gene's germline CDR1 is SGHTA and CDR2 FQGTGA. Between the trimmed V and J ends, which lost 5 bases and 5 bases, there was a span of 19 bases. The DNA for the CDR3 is TGTGCCAGCAGCCGAAGACTCGGGACTGGACACAATGAGCAGTTCTTC. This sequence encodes CASSRRLGTGHNEQFF.

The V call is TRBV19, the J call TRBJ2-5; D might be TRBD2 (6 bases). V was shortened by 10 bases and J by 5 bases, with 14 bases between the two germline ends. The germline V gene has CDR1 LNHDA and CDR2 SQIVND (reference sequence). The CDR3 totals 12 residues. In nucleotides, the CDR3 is TGTGCCACACAAGGAGGGACGGAGACCCAGTACTTC. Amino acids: CATQGGTETQYF.

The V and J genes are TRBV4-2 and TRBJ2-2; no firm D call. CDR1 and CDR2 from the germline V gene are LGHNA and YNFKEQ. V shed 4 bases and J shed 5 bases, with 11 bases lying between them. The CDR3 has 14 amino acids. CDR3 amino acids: CASSRTLLTGELFF. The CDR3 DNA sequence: TGTGCCAGCAGCCGAACCCTTCTGACCGGGGAGCTGTTTTTT.

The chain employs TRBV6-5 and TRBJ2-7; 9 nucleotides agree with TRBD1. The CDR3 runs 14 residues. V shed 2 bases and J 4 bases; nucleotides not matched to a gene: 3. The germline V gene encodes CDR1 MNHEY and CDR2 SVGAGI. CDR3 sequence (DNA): TGTGCCAGCAGTTACGGGGACAGGGTGTACGAGCAGTACTTC. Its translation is CASSYGDRVYEQYF.

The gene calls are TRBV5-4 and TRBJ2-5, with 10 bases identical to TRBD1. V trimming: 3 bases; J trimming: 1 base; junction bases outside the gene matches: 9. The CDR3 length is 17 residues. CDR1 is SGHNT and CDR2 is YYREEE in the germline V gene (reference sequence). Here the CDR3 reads CASSSPSGTGVQETQYF. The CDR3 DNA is TGTGCCAGCAGCTCCCCCTCCGGGACAGGGGTCCAAGAGACCCAGTACTTC.

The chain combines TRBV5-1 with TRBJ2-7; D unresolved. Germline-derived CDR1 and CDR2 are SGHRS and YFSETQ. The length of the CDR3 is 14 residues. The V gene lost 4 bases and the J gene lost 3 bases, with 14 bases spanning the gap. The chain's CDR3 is CASSPTHPSYEQYF. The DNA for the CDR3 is TGCGCCAGCAGCCCCACCCACCCCAGCTACGAGCAGTACTTC.

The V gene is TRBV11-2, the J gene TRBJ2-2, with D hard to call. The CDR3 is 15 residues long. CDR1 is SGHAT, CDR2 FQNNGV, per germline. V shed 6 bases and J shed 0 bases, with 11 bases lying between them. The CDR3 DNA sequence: TGTGCCAGCAGTCCAACCGGTGCGAACACCGGGGAGCTGTTTTTT. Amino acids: CASSPTGANTGELFF.

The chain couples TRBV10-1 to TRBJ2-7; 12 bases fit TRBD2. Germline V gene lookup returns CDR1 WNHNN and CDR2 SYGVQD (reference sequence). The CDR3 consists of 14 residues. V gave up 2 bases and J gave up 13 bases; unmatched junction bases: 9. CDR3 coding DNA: TGCGCCAGCAGTGAGGTGGCTAGCGGGAGGGCCATCTACTTC. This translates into CASSEVASGRAIYF.

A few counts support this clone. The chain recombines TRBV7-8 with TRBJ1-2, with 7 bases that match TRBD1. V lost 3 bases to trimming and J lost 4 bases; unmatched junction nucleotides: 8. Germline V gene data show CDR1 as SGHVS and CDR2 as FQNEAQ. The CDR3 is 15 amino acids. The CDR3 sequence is CASSLGTASAYGYTF. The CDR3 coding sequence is TGTGCCAGCAGCTTGGGGACAGCGAGCGCCTATGGCTACACCTTC.